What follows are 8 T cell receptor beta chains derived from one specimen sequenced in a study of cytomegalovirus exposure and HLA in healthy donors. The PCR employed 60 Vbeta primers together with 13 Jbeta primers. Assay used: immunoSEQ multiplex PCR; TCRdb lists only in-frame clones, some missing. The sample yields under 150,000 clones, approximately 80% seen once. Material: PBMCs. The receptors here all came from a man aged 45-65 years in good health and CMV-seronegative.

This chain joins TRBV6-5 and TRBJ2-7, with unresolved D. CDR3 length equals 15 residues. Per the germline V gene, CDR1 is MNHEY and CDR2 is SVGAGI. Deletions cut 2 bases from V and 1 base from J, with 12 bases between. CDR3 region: CASSYRRPLSYEQYF. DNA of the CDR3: TGTGCCAGCAGTTACCGGCGGCCATTGTCCTACGAGCAGTACTTC.

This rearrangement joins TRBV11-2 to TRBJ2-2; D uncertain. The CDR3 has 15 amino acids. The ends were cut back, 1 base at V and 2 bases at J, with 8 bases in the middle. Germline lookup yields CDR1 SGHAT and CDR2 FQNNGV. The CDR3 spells CASSLVLANTGELFF. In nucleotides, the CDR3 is TGTGCCAGCAGCTTAGTTTTGGCAAACACCGGGGAGCTGTTTTTT.

This CDR3 is CASRGGRAGHEQFF. In DNA form, the CDR3 reads TGTGCCAGCAGAGGCGGGAGGGCCGGCCATGAGCAGTTCTTC. The V call is TRBV2, the J call TRBJ2-1, with 9 bases fitting TRBD2. The CDR3 extends over 14 amino acids. The trim removed 6 bases at V and 8 bases at J, leaving 8 bases unmatched. Germline V CDR1 and CDR2: SNHLY, FYNNEI.

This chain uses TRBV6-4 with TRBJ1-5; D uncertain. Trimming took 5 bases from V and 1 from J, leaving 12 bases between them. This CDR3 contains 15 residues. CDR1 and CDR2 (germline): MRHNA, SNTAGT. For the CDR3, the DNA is TGTGCCAGCAGTTCGTCTGCGACAAGCAATCAGCCCCAGCATTTT. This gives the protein CASSSSATSNQPQHF.

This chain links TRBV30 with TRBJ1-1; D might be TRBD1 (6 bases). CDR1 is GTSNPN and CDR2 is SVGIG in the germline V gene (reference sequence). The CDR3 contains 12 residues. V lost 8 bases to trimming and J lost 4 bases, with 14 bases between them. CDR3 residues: CAGQNRVTEAFF. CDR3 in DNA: TGTGCCGGACAGAACCGGGTCACTGAAGCTTTCTTT.

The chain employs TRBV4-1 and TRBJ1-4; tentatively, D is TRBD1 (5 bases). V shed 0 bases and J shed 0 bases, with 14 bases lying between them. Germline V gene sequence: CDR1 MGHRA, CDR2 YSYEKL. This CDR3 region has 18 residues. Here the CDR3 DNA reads TGCGCCAGCAGCCAAGATCGGCCGGGGGGGACAACTAATGAAAAACTGTTTTTT. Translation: CASSQDRPGGTTNEKLFF.

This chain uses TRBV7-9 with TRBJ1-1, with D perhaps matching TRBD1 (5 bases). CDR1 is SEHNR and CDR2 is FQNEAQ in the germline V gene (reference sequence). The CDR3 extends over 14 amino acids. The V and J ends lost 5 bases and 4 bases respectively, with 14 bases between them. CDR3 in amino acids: CASSPTTERTEAFF. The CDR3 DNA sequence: TGTGCCAGCAGCCCCACGACAGAACGCACTGAAGCTTTCTTT.

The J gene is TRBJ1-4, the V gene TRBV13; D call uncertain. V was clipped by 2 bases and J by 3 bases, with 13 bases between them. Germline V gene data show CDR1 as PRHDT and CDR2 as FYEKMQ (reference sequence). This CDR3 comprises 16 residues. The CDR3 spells CASSLSSGFANEKLFF. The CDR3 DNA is TGTGCCAGCAGCTTAAGTTCGGGTTTCGCTAATGAAAAACTGTTTTTT.